This TCR beta chain was captured by sequencing in a study of regulatory T cells in long-lasting Graves disease. Study-wide background: Antithyroid drug exposure in newly diagnosed Graves' patients had lasted under 3 months.

This CDR3 comprises 14 residues. V dropped 3 bases and J dropped 8; count of bases not matched to a gene: 7. Study-wide results and limits: With a small sample size, accuracy may have been reduced. More public clonotypes were shared by persistent patients (fewer than 3,000) than by new patients (roughly 910).

Time point indicated: newly diagnosed GD, antithyroid drugs for less than 3 months. There was RNA extracted from PBMCs, and the TCR library was made from it. On this clonotype itself: The target antigen is unknown.

Sequencing libraries for TCR beta were prepared with iRepertoire HTBI primers and Arm-PCR of CDR3 regions. MiXCR, run by TCRdb on the multiplex PCR reads, gives a single entry per CDR3 protein. Altogether about 350,000 distinct CDR3 sequences are present, around 17% being singletons, with the ten largest covering 25% to 30%. In addition, the sample was reused for a study of T cells in Graves' hyperthyroidism and ophthalmopathy. As reported in that work: Expanded thyroid clonotypes (above 0.001) were mostly also found in blood.

The clonotype originates from a man aged 35 to 55 with Graves disease. This chain links TRBV12-3 or TRBV12-4 with TRBJ1-2; TRBD1 matches 9 bases. The source material was peripheral blood mononuclear cells (PBMCs), sampled at new diagnosis, from a patient treated with antithyroid drugs. CDR3 nucleotide sequence: TGTGCCAGCAGTTTTAACAGGGGGCGCGTCGGCTACACCTTC. It specifies CASSFNRGRVGYTF.